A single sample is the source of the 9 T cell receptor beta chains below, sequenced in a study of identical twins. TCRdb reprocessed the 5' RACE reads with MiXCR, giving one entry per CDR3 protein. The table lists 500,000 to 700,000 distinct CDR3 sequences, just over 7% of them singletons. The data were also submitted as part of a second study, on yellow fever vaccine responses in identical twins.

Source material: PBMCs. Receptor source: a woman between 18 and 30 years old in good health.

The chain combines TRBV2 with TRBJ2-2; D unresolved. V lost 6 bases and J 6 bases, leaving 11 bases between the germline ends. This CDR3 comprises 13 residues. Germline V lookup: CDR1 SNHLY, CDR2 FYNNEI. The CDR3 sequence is CASRRSFAGELFF. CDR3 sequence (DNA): TGTGCCAGCAGGCGCAGTTTTGCCGGGGAGCTGTTTTTT.

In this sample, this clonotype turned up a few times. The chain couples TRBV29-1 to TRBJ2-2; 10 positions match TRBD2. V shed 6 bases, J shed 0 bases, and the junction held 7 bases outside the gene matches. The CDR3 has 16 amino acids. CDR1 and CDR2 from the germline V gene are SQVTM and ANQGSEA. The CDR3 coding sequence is TGCAGCGTCCTTATAGCGGGGGGTTCGAACACCGGGGAGCTGTTTTTT. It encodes CSVLIAGGSNTGELFF.

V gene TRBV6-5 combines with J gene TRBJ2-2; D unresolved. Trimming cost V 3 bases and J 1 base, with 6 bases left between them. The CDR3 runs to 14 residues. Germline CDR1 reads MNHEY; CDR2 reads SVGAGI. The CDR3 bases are TGTGCCAGCAGTTATGGATTGAACACCGGGGAGCTGTTTTTT. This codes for CASSYGLNTGELFF.

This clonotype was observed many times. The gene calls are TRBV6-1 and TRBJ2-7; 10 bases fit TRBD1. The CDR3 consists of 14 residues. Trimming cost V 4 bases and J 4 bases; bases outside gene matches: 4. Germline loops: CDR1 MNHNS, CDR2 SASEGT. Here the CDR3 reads CASSARQGAYEQYF. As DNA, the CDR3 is TGTGCCAGCAGTGCCCGACAGGGGGCTTACGAGCAGTACTTC.

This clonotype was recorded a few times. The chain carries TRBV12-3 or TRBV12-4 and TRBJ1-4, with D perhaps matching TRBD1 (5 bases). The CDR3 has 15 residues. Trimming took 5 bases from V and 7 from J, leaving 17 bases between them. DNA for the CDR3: TGTGCCAGCAGTGGGGCAGTAGCTAGGTTTGAAAAACTGTTTTTT. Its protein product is CASSGAVARFEKLFF.

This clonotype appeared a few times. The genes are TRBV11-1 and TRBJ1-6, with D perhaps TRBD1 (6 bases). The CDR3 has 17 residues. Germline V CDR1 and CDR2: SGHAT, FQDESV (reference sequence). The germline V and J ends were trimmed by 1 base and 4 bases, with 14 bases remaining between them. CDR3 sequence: CASSLGGGGRYNSPLHF. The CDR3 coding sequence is TGTGCCAGCAGCTTAGGAGGCGGGGGCCGATATAATTCACCCCTCCACTTT.

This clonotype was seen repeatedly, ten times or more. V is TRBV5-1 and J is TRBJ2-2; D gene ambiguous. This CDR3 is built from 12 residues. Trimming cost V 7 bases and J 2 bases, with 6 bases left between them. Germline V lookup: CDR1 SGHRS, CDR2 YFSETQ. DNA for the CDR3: TGCGCCAGCGTCCTTAACACCGGGGAGCTGTTTTTT. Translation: CASVLNTGELFF.

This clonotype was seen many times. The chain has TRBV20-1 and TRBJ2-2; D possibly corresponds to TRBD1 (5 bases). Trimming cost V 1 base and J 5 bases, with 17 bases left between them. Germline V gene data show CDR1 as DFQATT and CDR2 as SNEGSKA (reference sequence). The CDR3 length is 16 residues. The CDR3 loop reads CSARGPQGIRTGELFF. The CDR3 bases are TGCAGTGCTAGAGGCCCTCAGGGAATACGGACCGGGGAGCTGTTTTTT.

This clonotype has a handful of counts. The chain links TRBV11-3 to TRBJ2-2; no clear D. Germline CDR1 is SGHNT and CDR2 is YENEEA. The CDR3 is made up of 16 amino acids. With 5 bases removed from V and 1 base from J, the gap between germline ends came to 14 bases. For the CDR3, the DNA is TGTGCCAGCAGCCCGATAGGCAGAAAGAACACCGGGGAGCTGTTTTTT. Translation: CASSPIGRKNTGELFF.